Below, 23 T cell receptor beta chains from the same sample are listed, as sequenced in a study of blood T cell repertoires in COVID-19. TCRdb's copy holds only in-frame clones and misses some; the assay was immunoSEQ multiplex PCR. Here the sample spans 140,000 to 150,000 clones, about 87% being singletons. The sequencing sample was made of peripheral blood. These TCRs come from a man in his 60s with active or convalescent COVID-19.

CDR3 region: CASSIGDSSRDQYF. CDR3 coding DNA: TGTGCCAGTAGTATCGGGGACAGTAGTCGGGATCAGTACTTC. The chain employs TRBV19 and TRBJ2-7; 7 positions agree with TRBD1. The trim removed 3 bases at V and 10 bases at J, leaving 12 bases unmatched. Germline V gene data show CDR1 as LNHDA and CDR2 as SQIVND (reference sequence). This CDR3 comprises 14 residues.

The chain employs TRBV6-1 and TRBJ1-3; D unclear. Trimming shortened V by 1 base and J by 4 bases, and 8 bases separated the two germline ends. This CDR3 spans 14 amino acids. Germline loops: CDR1 MNHNS, CDR2 SASEGT. The CDR3 sequence: CASSEVGRGNTIYF. The CDR3 bases are TGTGCCAGCAGTGAAGTCGGGAGAGGAAACACCATATATTTT.

The chain carries TRBV7-3 and TRBJ2-1, with 12 bases fitting TRBD2. The germline V gene has CDR1 SGHTA and CDR2 FQGTGA. The ends lost 5 bases at V and 6 bases at J; junction bases unmatched: 8. There are 16 residues in the CDR3. CDR3 bases: TGTGCCAGCAGCCCTTGGGGACTAGCGGGTCCCAATGAGCAGTTCTTC. Translating it yields CASSPWGLAGPNEQFF.

V is TRBV27 and J is TRBJ2-3; 11 nucleotides line up with TRBD2. V lost 9 bases, J lost 4 bases, and 3 bases stayed unmatched. Per the germline V gene, CDR1 is MNHEY and CDR2 is SMNVEV (reference sequence). This CDR3 contains 13 residues. This CDR3 is CASSSGRADTQYF. The CDR3 DNA reads TGTGCCAGTAGTAGCGGGAGGGCAGATACGCAGTATTTT.

This chain links TRBV29-1 with TRBJ2-1, with D possibly TRBD2 on 5 matching bases. The V end was cut by 7 bases, the J end by 5 bases, with 15 bases between. The CDR3 runs 13 residues. Germline V CDR1 and CDR2: SQVTM, ANQGSEA. DNA for the CDR3: TGCAGCGACGGACGTTTCGGGAACAATGAGCAGTTCTTC. This gives the protein CSDGRFGNNEQFF.

This rearrangement joins TRBV29-1 to TRBJ2-2; no clear D gene. V lost 7 bases to trimming and J lost 4 bases, with 7 bases between them. There are 11 residues in the CDR3. Germline CDR1 is SQVTM and CDR2 is ANQGSEA. The CDR3 protein is CSAKSTGELFF. In DNA, the CDR3 is TGCAGCGCAAAGAGCACCGGGGAGCTGTTTTTT.

The rearrangement joins TRBV29-1 to TRBJ2-5; 9 bases align to TRBD1. The CDR3 sequence is 13 residues long. J gave up 4 bases and V 6 bases, and 6 bases lay outside the gene matches. Germline CDR1 is SQVTM and CDR2 is ANQGSEA. CDR3 region: CSVPGQGGETQYF. The CDR3 DNA reads as TGCAGCGTCCCGGGACAGGGAGGAGAGACCCAGTACTTC. The full variable domain, in which reference TRBV29-1 and TRBJ2-5 provide the parts outside the CDR3, is SAVISQKPSRDICQRGTSLTIQCQVDSQVTMMFWYRQQPGQSLTLIATANQGSEATYESGFVIDKFPISRPNLTFSTLTVSNMSPEDSSIYLCSVPGQGGETQYFGPGTRLLVL.

The rearrangement joins TRBV11-2 to TRBJ2-7; 8 bases line up with TRBD2. Germline V CDR1 and CDR2: SGHAT, FQNNGV. The CDR3 is 15 amino acids. Losses at the gene ends were 4 bases for V and 3 bases for J; bases not matched to a gene: 8. CDR3 DNA: TGTGCCAGCAGCTCCCCCGGGAGGGGGGACTACGAGCAGTACTTC. It is translated as CASSSPGRGDYEQYF.

The chain links TRBV14 to TRBJ2-7; possibly TRBD1 for D (7 bases). Germline V lookup: CDR1 SGHDN, CDR2 FVKESK. This CDR3 is built from 14 residues. The V and J ends lost 2 bases and 4 bases respectively, with 12 bases between them. The CDR3 here is CASSQLTGRYEQYF. The CDR3 region has the DNA TGTGCCAGCAGCCAACTGACAGGGAGGTACGAGCAGTACTTC.

The rearrangement links TRBV5-6 to TRBJ2-3, with 9 positions matching TRBD1. The CDR3 extends over 17 amino acids. The V gene end was trimmed by 4 bases and the J gene end by 5 bases; junction bases not matched to a gene: 14. Germline V gene lookup returns CDR1 SGHDT and CDR2 YYEEEE. The CDR3 DNA reads TGTGCCAGCAGCGCGGAATACAGGGGGCGCTTGATAGATACGCAGTATTTT. Translation: CASSAEYRGRLIDTQYF.

The V gene is TRBV11-2, the J gene TRBJ2-3; 8 bases align to TRBD2. The germline CDR1 and CDR2 sequences are SGHAT and FQNNGV. This CDR3 region has 17 residues. The junction had 12 bases not matched to a gene; V was cut back by 2 bases and J by 5 bases. The CDR3 DNA sequence: TGTGCCAGCAGCTTAATTGGAGCGGGAGTCGGATTAGATACGCAGTATTTT. Protein product: CASSLIGAGVGLDTQYF.

The chain uses TRBV7-3 and TRBJ1-1; TRBD1 aligns across 7 bases. J lost 0 bases, V lost 2 bases, and 3 bases had no gene match. Germline-derived CDR1 and CDR2 are SGHTA and FQGTGA. The CDR3 has 15 residues. The CDR3 loop is CASSLAGQVNTEAFF. CDR3 in DNA: TGTGCCAGCAGCTTAGCAGGACAGGTGAACACTGAAGCTTTCTTT.

Here the CDR3 DNA reads TGTGCCAGCAGTCTGACAGGGTTGGCTGGCTACACCTTC. Amino acid sequence: CASSLTGLAGYTF. V and J are TRBV6-5 and TRBJ1-2, with 7 bases matching TRBD1. The CDR3 contains 13 residues. Germline assignment: CDR1 MNHEY and CDR2 SVGAGI. V was pared by 5 bases and J by 7 bases, with 7 bases of the junction left unmatched.

CDR3 sequence: CASSQDRRNYGYTF. In nucleotides, the CDR3 is TGCGCCAGCAGCCAAGATCGCAGGAACTATGGCTACACCTTC. The chain carries TRBV4-3 and TRBJ1-2, with D unresolved. V lost 0 bases to trimming and J lost 2 bases, with 7 bases between them. Germline V CDR1 and CDR2: LGHNA, YSLEER. This CDR3 comprises 14 residues.

The chain joins TRBV10-1 to TRBJ2-7, with 14 bases matching TRBD2. Germline CDR1 WNHNN, CDR2 SYGVQD (reference sequence). J gave up 11 bases and V 7 bases, and 7 bases lay outside the gene matches. There are 13 residues in the CDR3. CDR3 DNA sequence: TGCGCCAGCATTACGGGACTAGCGGGAGAAGAGTACTTC. Protein: CASITGLAGEEYF.

V is TRBV20-1 and J is TRBJ2-1; D gene ambiguous. Per germline, CDR1 DFQATT and CDR2 SNEGSKA (reference sequence). CDR3 length: 11 residues. Trimming shortened V by 5 bases and J by 6 bases, and 8 bases separated the two germline ends. DNA for the CDR3: TGCAGTGCTCCGACTGGCAATGAGCAGTTCTTC. It codes for CSAPTGNEQFF.

This clone has just one count. The gene calls are TRBV4-2 and TRBJ2-5; 9 bases map to TRBD2. The ends lost 1 base at V and 0 bases at J; junction bases unmatched: 3. CDR3 size: 16 residues. Germline V gene sequence: CDR1 LGHNA, CDR2 YNFKEQ. The CDR3 DNA reads as TGTGCCAGCAGCCAAGGGACTAGCGCGTACCAAGAGACCCAGTACTTC. Amino acids: CASSQGTSAYQETQYF.

On this clone itself: One end of the junction varies from germline; a read error may be responsible. V usage is TRBV28 and J usage is TRBJ1-4; tentatively, D is TRBD1 (5 bases). The CDR3 loop spans 15 amino acids. In germline, CDR1 is MDHEN, CDR2 SYDVKM. The CDR3 spells CASSPPQVLQGRGIF. The DNA for the CDR3 is TGTGCCAGCAGCCCCCCACAGGTTCTCCAAGGACGGGGGATTTTT.

The chain recombines TRBV7-3 with TRBJ2-2; tentatively, D is TRBD1 (7 bases). With 2 bases removed from V and 5 bases from J, the gap between germline ends came to 12 bases. The CDR3 contains 15 residues. The germline gives CDR1 SGHTA, CDR2 FQGTGA. In DNA form, the CDR3 reads TGTGCCAGCAGCTTAGGGCAGGGGGGAACCGGGGAGCTGTTTTTT. Translation: CASSLGQGGTGELFF.

V gene TRBV27 combines with J gene TRBJ2-7, with TRBD2 as a possible D gene (5 bases). Trimming left V 6 bases short and J 3 bases short, with 12 bases between. The V gene's germline CDR1 is MNHEY and CDR2 SMNVEV (reference sequence). The CDR3 consists of 13 residues. The CDR3 region has the DNA TGTGCCAGCAGAAGGACTCTTATCTACGAGCAGTACTTC. Protein sequence: CASRRTLIYEQYF.

The chain has TRBV29-1 and TRBJ1-5, with D possibly matching TRBD1 (6 bases). The ends were cut back, 4 bases at V and 5 bases at J, with 12 bases in the middle. The CDR3 spans 13 residues. Germline V gene sequence: CDR1 SQVTM, CDR2 ANQGSEA. The CDR3 region has the DNA TGCAGCGTTGTCGGGACACCAGATCAGCCCCAGCATTTT. Its protein product is CSVVGTPDQPQHF. Full variable domain (rest looked up from reference TRBV29-1 and TRBJ1-5): SAVISQKPSRDICQRGTSLTIQCQVDSQVTMMFWYRQQPGQSLTLIATANQGSEATYESGFVIDKFPISRPNLTFSTLTVSNMSPEDSSIYLCSVVGTPDQPQHFGDGTRLSIL.

The V and J genes are TRBV28 and TRBJ2-1; 13 positions agree with TRBD2. The ends lost 5 bases at V and 7 bases at J; junction bases unmatched: 8. Germline loops: CDR1 MDHEN, CDR2 SYDVKM. The CDR3 is 16 amino acids. CDR3 DNA: TGTGCCAGCAGTCCGTGGACTAGCGGGAGAATGAATGAGCAGTTCTTC. The encoded protein is CASSPWTSGRMNEQFF.

The chain carries TRBV27 and TRBJ1-6; 7 nucleotides line up with TRBD1. Germline assignment: CDR1 MNHEY and CDR2 SMNVEV (reference sequence). CDR3 size: 15 residues. The V segment lost 2 bases and the J segment 9 bases; nucleotides outside the gene matches: 7. The CDR3 region is CASSLSRQGSSPLHF. CDR3 nucleotides: TGTGCCAGCAGTTTAAGCCGACAGGGTAGTTCACCCCTCCACTTT.